Listed here are 11 T cell receptor beta chains from one sample, sequenced in a study of T cell repertoires in aging, cancer and after chemotherapy. Multiplex touch-down PCR with TRB-A/B primers amplified rearranged V-D-J TRB sequences. Each CDR3 protein gets one entry after TCRdb re-called the multiplex PCR reads with MiXCR. The profile covers just under 9,500 distinct CDR3 sequences, with around 22% appearing a single time and around 13% taken by the ten largest. Peripheral blood genomic DNA, not sorted cells or RNA, was the template. Sequenced: blood. All receptors derive from a human donor with a blood cancer. The donor label of this sample is uncertain.

This clonotype has just a few counts. V usage is TRBV6-5 and J usage is TRBJ1-2, with TRBD1 matching 8 bases. The germline V gene has CDR1 MNHEY and CDR2 SVGAGI. The CDR3 is 12 residues long. J lost 4 bases, V lost 6 bases, and 1 base had no gene match. The CDR3 loop is CASRGQAYGYTF. The CDR3 nucleotides read TGTGCCAGCAGGGGACAGGCCTATGGCTACACCTTC.

This clonotype was picked up a small number of times. J is TRBJ1-2 and V is TRBV28, with 9 bases identical to TRBD1. Germline V gene data show CDR1 as MDHEN and CDR2 as SYDVKM. V lost 5 bases to trimming and J lost 3 bases; unmatched junction nucleotides: 4. The CDR3 is made up of 14 amino acids. This chain's CDR3 is CASSTGTGHYGYTF. CDR3 nucleotides: TGTGCCAGCAGTACCGGGACAGGGCACTATGGCTACACCTTC.

This clonotype was detected a few times. CDR3 sequence reads: CASSPEMAPGNSPLHF. The CDR3 coding sequence is TGTGCCAGCAGCCCCGAAATGGCACCCGGCAATTCACCCCTCCACTTT. The chain joins TRBV7-9 to TRBJ1-6; D gene ambiguous. The CDR3 has 16 amino acids. Looked up from germline, CDR1 is SEHNR and CDR2 is FQNEAQ (reference sequence). The germline V and J ends were trimmed by 5 bases and 7 bases, with 18 bases remaining between them.

V and J are TRBV5-1 and TRBJ1-1, with D perhaps matching TRBD1 (6 bases). This CDR3 has 15 amino acids. The V and J ends lost 5 bases and 1 base respectively, with 15 bases between them. The germline CDR1 and CDR2 sequences are SGHRS and YFSETQ. The CDR3 bases are TGCGCCAGCAGTCCAGGGGTCTTCGGGAACACTGAAGCTTTCTTT. Translation: CASSPGVFGNTEAFF. The full variable domain, with the rest looked up from reference TRBV5-1 and TRBJ1-1, is KAGVTQTPRYLIKTRGQQVTLSCSPISGHRSVSWYQQTPGQGLQFLFEYFSETQRNKGNFPGRFSGRQFSNSRSEMNVSTLELGDSALYLCASSPGVFGNTEAFFGQGTRLTVV.

The DNA for the CDR3 is TGTGCCAGCAGTTGGGGGACAGGGAGTGAAAAACTGTTTTTT. It specifies CASSWGTGSEKLFF. The chain joins TRBV12-3 or TRBV12-4 to TRBJ1-4; 9 nucleotides align to TRBD1. This CDR3 has 14 residues. V shed 4 bases and J 7 bases; nucleotides not matched to a gene: 4.

This clonotype has a single count. DNA of the CDR3: TGTGCCAGCAGTGCAGAGGGGGGTCGGCAGTACTTC. Amino acids: CASSAEGGRQYF. The chain recombines TRBV6-4 with TRBJ2-7; the D call may be TRBD1 or TRBD2 (6 bases each). The CDR3 has 12 residues. Germline CDR1 is MRHNA and CDR2 is SNTAGT. V shed 4 bases and J shed 9 bases, with 13 bases lying between them.

V is TRBV5-1 and J is TRBJ1-4; D gene uncertain. The germline gives CDR1 SGHRS, CDR2 YFSETQ. This CDR3 has 13 amino acids. Deletions cut 4 bases from V and 7 bases from J, with 11 bases between. CDR3 protein: CASSPGPVEKLFF. The CDR3 DNA reads TGCGCCAGCAGCCCTGGTCCTGTTGAAAAACTGTTTTTT. Filled out from reference TRBV5-1 and TRBJ1-4, the complete variable domain reads KAGVTQTPRYLIKTRGQQVTLSCSPISGHRSVSWYQQTPGQGLQFLFEYFSETQRNKGNFPGRFSGRQFSNSRSEMNVSTLELGDSALYLCASSPGPVEKLFFGSGTQLSVL.

V is TRBV11-2 and J is TRBJ1-2; 8 bases agree with TRBD1. J gave up 4 bases and V 1 base, and 11 bases lay outside the gene matches. From germline, CDR1 is SGHAT and CDR2 FQNNGV. CDR3 length: 17 amino acids. CDR3 sequence: CASSLAATGAASYGYTF. For the CDR3, the DNA is TGTGCCAGCAGCTTAGCAGCGACAGGGGCGGCAAGCTATGGCTACACCTTC.

This clonotype came up a few times. The gene calls are TRBV5-1 and TRBJ2-5; 9 nucleotides line up with TRBD1. CDR3 length: 17 amino acids. Germline V gene data show CDR1 as SGHRS and CDR2 as YFSETQ. After removal of 4 bases from V and 2 bases from J, the junction contained 12 bases not matched to a gene. DNA for the CDR3: TGCGCCAGCAGCAGGCGCCCGGGACAGGGAGGTCAAGAGACCCAGTACTTC. This sequence encodes CASSRRPGQGGQETQYF.

This rearrangement joins TRBV30 to TRBJ1-1; D is unresolved. This CDR3 has 13 residues. V lost 2 bases and J lost 2, with 9 bases in between. Germline V gene data show CDR1 as GTSNPN and CDR2 as SVGIG (reference sequence). CDR3 sequence: CAWSYSGNTEAFF. CDR3 bases: TGTGCCTGGAGTTACTCGGGAAACACTGAAGCTTTCTTT.

The sample holds a few counts of this clonotype. V gene TRBV11-2 combines with J gene TRBJ2-5, with no clear D. CDR1 is SGHAT, CDR2 FQNNGV, per germline. V lost 0 bases and J lost 9, with 8 bases in between. CDR3 length: 12 amino acids. The DNA for the CDR3 is TGTGCCAGCAGCTTAGAAATAGCAGCCCAGTACTTC. It translates to CASSLEIAAQYF.